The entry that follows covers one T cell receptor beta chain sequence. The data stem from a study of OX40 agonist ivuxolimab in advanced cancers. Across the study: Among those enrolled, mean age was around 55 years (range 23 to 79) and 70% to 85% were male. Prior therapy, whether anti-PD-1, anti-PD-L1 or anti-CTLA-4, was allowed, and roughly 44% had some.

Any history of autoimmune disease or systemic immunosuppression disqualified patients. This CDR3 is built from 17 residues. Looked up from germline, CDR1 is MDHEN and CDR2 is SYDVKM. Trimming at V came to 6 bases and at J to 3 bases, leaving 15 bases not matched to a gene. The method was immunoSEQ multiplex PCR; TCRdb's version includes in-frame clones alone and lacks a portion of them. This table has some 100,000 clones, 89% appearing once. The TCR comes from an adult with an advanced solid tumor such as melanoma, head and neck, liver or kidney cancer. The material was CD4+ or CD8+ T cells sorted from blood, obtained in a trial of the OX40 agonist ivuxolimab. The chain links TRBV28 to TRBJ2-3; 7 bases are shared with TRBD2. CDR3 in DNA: TGTGCCAGCAGGTCGCGAAAGGGGCGGGAGAGGACAGATACGCAGTATTTT. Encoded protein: CASRSRKGRERTDTQYF.